Below, one T cell receptor beta chain is given with its context. The data derive from a study of CD8 T cells in Susac syndrome. The CDR3 sequence is 16 residues long. Germline CDR1 MNHEY, CDR2 SVGAGI. Trimming stripped 0 bases from V and 7 bases from J, with 18 bases between. RNA totalling 0.5 to 1 ug underwent reverse transcription with random hexamers. TCRdb redid the calling of the immunoSEQ multiplex PCR reads with MiXCR, one entry per CDR3 protein. The repertoire holds approximately 230,000 distinct CDR3 sequences, with just under 95% as singletons. Both CD4+ and CD8+ T cells were negatively isolated, and TEMRA cells underwent FACS enrichment.

The receptor was isolated from a human donor with multiple sclerosis. Sequencing used CD4+ T cells from PBMCs. V usage is TRBV6-5 and J usage is TRBJ1-2; D call uncertain. The chain's CDR3 is CASSYSIFSGKVGYTF. The CDR3 DNA is TGTGCCAGCAGTTACTCGATATTCTCGGGGAAGGTTGGCTACACCTTC.